This TCR beta chain was recovered during a study of T cells in Graves' hyperthyroidism and ophthalmopathy. Whole-study results and caveats: The blood repertoire included most of the expanded thyroid clonotypes above 0.001.

Germline V gene data show CDR1 as SGHDT and CDR2 as YYEEEE. V lost 6 bases and J lost 0, with 13 bases in between. The CDR3 runs to 16 residues. This clonotype was counted only a few times. Its antigen is still unknown. RNA transcripts served as the template for amplifying TCR beta CDR3 regions. A first-round RT-PCR of the TCR CDR3 used the HTBI primer set. TCRdb re-derived calls from the multiplex PCR reads in MiXCR, one entry per CDR3 protein. This sample has around 700,000 distinct CDR3 sequences, with about 17% found just once. Initially, at the first diagnosis of hyperthyroidism and before any ophthalmopathy symptoms, blood was sampled.

Sequencing was done on a sample of blood. The sequence was collected from a woman aged 45-60 years with Graves' hyperthyroidism that later progressed to Graves' ophthalmopathy. The rearrangement uses TRBV5-6 and TRBJ1-6; D is ambiguous. The CDR3 DNA sequence: TGTGCCAGCACCCTACAGAGTTTCTCCTATAATTCACCCCTCCACTTT. Translating it yields CASTLQSFSYNSPLHF.